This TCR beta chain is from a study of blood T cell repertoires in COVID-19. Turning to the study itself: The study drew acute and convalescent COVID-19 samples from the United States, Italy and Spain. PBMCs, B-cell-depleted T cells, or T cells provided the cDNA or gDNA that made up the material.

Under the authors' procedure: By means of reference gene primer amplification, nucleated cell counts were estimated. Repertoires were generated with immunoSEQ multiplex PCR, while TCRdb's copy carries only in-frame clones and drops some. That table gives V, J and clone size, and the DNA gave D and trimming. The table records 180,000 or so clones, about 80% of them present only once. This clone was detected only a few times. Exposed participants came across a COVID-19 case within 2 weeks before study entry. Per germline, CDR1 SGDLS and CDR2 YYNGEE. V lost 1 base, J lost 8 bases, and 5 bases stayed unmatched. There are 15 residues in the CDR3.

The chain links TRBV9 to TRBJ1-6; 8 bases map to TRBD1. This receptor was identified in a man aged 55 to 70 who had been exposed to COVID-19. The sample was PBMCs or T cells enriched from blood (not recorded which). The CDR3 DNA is TGTGCCAGCAGCGTATATGGACAGGGATATTCACCCCTCCACTTT. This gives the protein CASSVYGQGYSPLHF.